The clone carrying this T cell receptor beta chain was detected a few times. The antigen is undetermined. Germline lookup yields CDR1 SEHNR and CDR2 FQNEAQ (reference sequence). V trimming: 5 bases; J trimming: 2 bases; junction bases outside the gene matches: 5. The CDR3 totals 14 residues. This specimen comes from a study of cytomegalovirus exposure and HLA in healthy donors. The table came from immunoSEQ multiplex PCR; TCRdb's copy has only in-frame clones and leaves some out. The table records some 140,000 clones, roughly nine tenths of them present only once. Overall study findings and caveats: Cytomegalovirus status was reportedly diagnosed by the classifier with high sensitivity and specificity. In vitro experiments confirmed that three CMV-associated chains were specific for CMV antigens.

The TCR was taken from a woman aged 18-30 years in good health and CMV-seropositive. The sample comprised PBMCs. The rearrangement joins TRBV7-9 to TRBJ2-7; TRBD1 aligns across 8 bases. The CDR3 is CASSPRGLPYEQYF. Written as DNA, the CDR3 is TGTGCCAGCAGCCCCAGGGGGCTACCCTACGAGCAGTACTTC. Full variable domain (missing parts from reference TRBV7-9 and TRBJ2-7): DTGVSQNPRHKITKRGQNVTFRCDPISEHNRLYWYRQTLGQGPEFLTYFQNEAQLEKSRLLSDRFSAERPKGSFSTLEIQRTEQGDSAMYLCASSPRGLPYEQYFGPGTRLTVT.